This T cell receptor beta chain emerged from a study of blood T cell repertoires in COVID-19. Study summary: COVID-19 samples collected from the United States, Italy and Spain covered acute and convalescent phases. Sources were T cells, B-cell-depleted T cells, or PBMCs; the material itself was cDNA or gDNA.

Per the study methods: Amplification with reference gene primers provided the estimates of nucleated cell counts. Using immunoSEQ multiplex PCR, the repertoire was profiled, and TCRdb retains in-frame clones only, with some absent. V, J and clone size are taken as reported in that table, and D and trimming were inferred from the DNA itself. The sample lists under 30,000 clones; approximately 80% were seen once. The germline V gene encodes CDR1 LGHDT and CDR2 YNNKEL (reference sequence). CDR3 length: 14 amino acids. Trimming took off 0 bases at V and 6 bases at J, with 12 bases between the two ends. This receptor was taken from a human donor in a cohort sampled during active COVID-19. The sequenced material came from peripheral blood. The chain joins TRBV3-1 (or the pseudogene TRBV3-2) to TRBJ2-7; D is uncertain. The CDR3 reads CASSQEGGGLEQYF. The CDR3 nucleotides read TGTGCCAGCAGCCAAGAAGGTGGCGGCCTCGAGCAGTACTTC.